This TCR beta chain was obtained from a study of patients and donors after allogeneic stem cell transplantation. TCRdb processed the RT-PCR reads anew with MiXCR; each CDR3 protein has one entry. The sample contains around 150,000 distinct CDR3 sequences, about 36% of which appear only once. Many counts were recorded for this clonotype. The source material was blood, either unsorted or a sorted T cell fraction (not recorded which). This clonotype was sampled from a human donor who was either an allogeneic HSCT recipient or a stem cell or donor lymphocyte infusion donor (not recorded which). It is not recorded whose cells these are; they may come from a transplant donor.

CDR3: CASSSRNQLRTDANYGYTF. For the CDR3, the DNA is TGTGCCAGCAGCTCCCGAAATCAGCTTAGGACGGACGCTAACTATGGCTACACCTTC. The rearrangement links TRBV7-2 to TRBJ1-2; no clear D gene. Trimming stripped 4 bases from V and 0 bases from J, with 24 bases between. The length of the CDR3 is 19 residues. Looked up from germline, CDR1 is SGHTA and CDR2 is FQGNSA.